The T cell receptor (beta chain) described here comes from a study of blood T cells in healthy people across ages. Sample-barcoded 5' priming and a J-beta primer mix drove a second PCR of roughly 7 to 11 cycles. TCRdb recomputed calls from the 5' RACE reads with MiXCR, one row per CDR3 protein. The table shows about 510,000 distinct CDR3 sequences, with 25% to 35% occurring only once. This CDR3 contains 13 residues. Trimming shortened V by 0 bases and J by 7 bases, and 9 bases separated the two germline ends. The germline CDR1 and CDR2 sequences are SGHAT and FQNNGV. The sample was also reused in another study, on T cells of mothers and their children.

This TCR was recovered from a boy aged 2 to 10 in good health. The V and J genes are TRBV11-2 and TRBJ1-2; D remains ambiguous. Input material: blood. The CDR3 DNA is TGTGCCAGCAGCTTAGAAGGACGTACTGGCTACACCTTC. It translates to CASSLEGRTGYTF.